These T cell receptor beta chains were read from a single sample in a study of beta chain features in type 1 diabetes. Clones were sequenced by immunoSEQ multiplex PCR, and TCRdb holds only the in-frame ones, with some missing. Among 250,000 to 300,000 clones listed, around 7.3% were seen once. Material: central memory CD4+ T cells from blood. Source of these receptors: a woman under 30 in good health. Each CDR3 is given without its conserved first and last residue.

j_call v_call cdr3_aa
TRBJ2-1 TRBV2 ASSDLSALSSYNEQF
TRBJ1-1 TRBV7-9 ASSPPLGVAEAF
TRBJ1-2 TRBV7-9 ASSLALSRAGYT
TRBJ2-7 TRBV18 ASSPSGGPYEQY
TRBJ1-2 TRBV5-6 ASSLGDRTNYGYT
TRBJ2-3 TRBV7-9 ASSSGQGVSTDTQY
TRBJ1-1 TRBV18 ASSPGLNTEAF
TRBJ1-2 TRBV19 ASRRQGSVYGYT
TRBJ2-3 TRBV29-1 SVEKLTNTQY
TRBJ2-7 TRBV7-3 ASSAGQGFTNY
TRBJ1-1 TRBV6-5 ASTGRYTEAF
TRBJ1-5 TRBV19 ASSVPGYQPQH
TRBJ1-2 TRBV7-9 ASSSGESNYGYT
TRBJ1-5 TRBV4-3 ASSQEVGIGRQH
TRBJ1-4 TRBV30 AWTPDSGEKLF
TRBJ2-5 TRBV7-6 ASSLSQGETQY
TRBJ2-3 TRBV18 ASPGGSGDTQY
TRBJ2-1 TRBV9 ASKRTPVDNEQF
TRBJ2-2 TRBV12-5 ASGKGSPNTGELF
TRBJ2-2 TRBV4-2 ASSSTDFGTGELF
TRBJ2-3 TRBV7-8 ASSSTIAGGGADTQY
TRBJ2-1 TRBV30 AWTGGSEQF
TRBJ2-7 TRBV27 ASSLVFSGYEQY
TRBJ2-7 TRBV6-1 ASSPRTYEQY
TRBJ2-7 TRBV27 ASSLSYRGTSVYEQY
TRBJ1-6 TRBV28 ASSTQQGEFH
TRBJ2-1 TRBV14 ASSQIAGAFNEQF
TRBJ2-3 TRBV7-2 ASSRQVATDTQY
TRBJ2-4 TRBV7-2 ASSRLGGLDIQY
TRBJ2-7 TRBV7-9 ASSLNQGGEQY
TRBJ2-2 TRBV7-2 ASSPSRDRGQNTGELF
TRBJ1-1 TRBV5-4 ASSIPPGTEAF
TRBJ1-1 TRBV9 ASSQGQGTEAF
TRBJ2-4 TRBV27 ASSLRPARAAKNIQY
TRBJ2-3 TRBV5-6 ASSLGRKFTDTQY
TRBJ1-1 TRBV5-4 ASKEQGVNTEAF
TRBJ1-3 TRBV9 ASSVTFGGSGNTIY
TRBJ1-1 TRBV7-3 ASSSSSGGRTEAF
TRBJ1-1 TRBV9 ASSRDTLSSEAF
TRBJ1-3 TRBV5-1 ASSLAPGGQSGNTIY
TRBJ2-3 TRBV13 ASSLPGVYTQY